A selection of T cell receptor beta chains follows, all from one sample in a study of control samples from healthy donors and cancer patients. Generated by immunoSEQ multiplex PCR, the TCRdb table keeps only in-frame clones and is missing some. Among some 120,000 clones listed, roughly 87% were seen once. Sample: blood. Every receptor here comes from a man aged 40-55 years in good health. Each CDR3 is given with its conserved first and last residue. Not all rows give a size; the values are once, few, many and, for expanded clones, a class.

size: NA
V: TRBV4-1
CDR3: CASSPSQYNEQYF

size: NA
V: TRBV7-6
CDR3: CASSSYRDTHNYGYTF

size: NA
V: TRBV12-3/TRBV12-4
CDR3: CASSSGRTDTQYF

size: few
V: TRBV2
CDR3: CATSGTSYYEQYF

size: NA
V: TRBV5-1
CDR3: CASSAGQGTVYEQFF

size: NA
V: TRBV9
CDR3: CASSATDGRTNDQPQHF

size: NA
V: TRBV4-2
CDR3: CASSKRTGAEKLFF

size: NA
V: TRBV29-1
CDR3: CSVLGQQYF

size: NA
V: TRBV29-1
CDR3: CSKRAGYNEQFF

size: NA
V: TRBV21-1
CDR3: CASSKCWVRPWNTEAFF

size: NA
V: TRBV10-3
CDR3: CAISAGTGTDTQYF

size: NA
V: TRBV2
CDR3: CASHPGDLSGGNRHTGELFF

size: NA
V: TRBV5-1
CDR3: CASSLAPTRVETQYF

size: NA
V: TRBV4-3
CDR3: CASSQDRASGGIETQYF

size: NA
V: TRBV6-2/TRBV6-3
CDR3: CASSPLGTGVGGANVLTF

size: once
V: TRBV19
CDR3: CASSRGGYLNYGYTF

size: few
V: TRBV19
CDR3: CASSIYPGASYEQYF

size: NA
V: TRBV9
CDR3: CASSGGNGELFF

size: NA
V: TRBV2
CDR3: CASSERTAGNQPQHF